This entry lists 22 T cell receptor beta chains sequenced from one sample in a study of blood T cell repertoires in COVID-19. Produced via immunoSEQ multiplex PCR; TCRdb's table is partial and in-frame only. The sample has more than 95,000 clones, 86% seen once. Sequencing used peripheral blood. The receptors were sampled from a woman aged 60-70 years in a cohort sampled during active or convalescent COVID-19.

The V call is TRBV24-1, the J call TRBJ2-1; 10 nucleotides line up with TRBD2. CDR1 and CDR2 (germline): KGHDR, SFDVKD. Trimming removed 2 bases from V and 5 bases from J; junction bases left unmatched: 11. The CDR3 runs to 18 residues. CDR3 sequence reads: CATSDWPPSSGRHNEQFF. The CDR3 DNA reads as TGTGCCACCAGTGATTGGCCCCCCTCTAGCGGGAGACACAATGAGCAGTTCTTC.

The V gene is TRBV5-1, the J gene TRBJ1-4; the D gene is possibly TRBD1 (6 bases). V was shortened by 3 bases and J by 7 bases, with 19 bases between the two germline ends. The CDR3 covers 16 residues. Germline V CDR1 and CDR2: SGHRS, YFSETQ. The CDR3 DNA sequence: TGCGCCAGCAGCTCGTGGACGGTTAGGGGGACTGAAAAACTGTTTTTT. Amino acids: CASSSWTVRGTEKLFF.

The genes are TRBV27 and TRBJ1-1, with unresolved D. Per the germline V gene, CDR1 is MNHEY and CDR2 is SMNVEV (reference sequence). Trimming cost V 3 bases and J 5 bases, with 13 bases left between them. This CDR3 contains 14 residues. As DNA, the CDR3 is TGTGCCAGCAGTTTTCGGGATTTGCGAACTGAAGCTTTCTTT. Its protein product is CASSFRDLRTEAFF.

The CDR3 DNA sequence: TGTGCCAGCAGCCCAGACACTCAATCGGGCTACACCTTC. Translation: CASSPDTQSGYTF. This rearrangement joins TRBV4-2 to TRBJ1-2; D not certain. This CDR3 is built from 13 residues. From germline, CDR1 is LGHNA and CDR2 YNFKEQ. Trimming left V 4 bases short and J 8 bases short, with 14 bases between.

The chain has TRBV24-1 and TRBJ2-3, with D perhaps TRBD2 (6 bases). The V gene's germline CDR1 is KGHDR and CDR2 SFDVKD. The CDR3 has 15 amino acids. The germline V and J ends were trimmed by 6 bases and 0 bases, with 12 bases remaining between them. CDR3 in amino acids: CATSRHGGSTDTQYF. Written as DNA, the CDR3 is TGTGCCACCAGTCGTCACGGAGGGAGCACAGATACGCAGTATTTT.

The V and J genes are TRBV20-1 and TRBJ1-4; D is ambiguous. The CDR3 has 14 residues. Germline loops: CDR1 DFQATT, CDR2 SNEGSKA (reference sequence). Trimming cost V 3 bases and J 0 bases, with 8 bases left between them. The CDR3 coding sequence is TGCAGTGCTAGTGAGGCAGCAACTAATGAAAAACTGTTTTTT. Its translation: CSASEAATNEKLFF.

This chain connects TRBV3-1 (or the pseudogene TRBV3-2) to TRBJ2-1, with D possibly TRBD2 on 5 matching bases. Germline-derived CDR1 and CDR2 are LGHDT and YNNKEL (reference sequence). Trimming removed 1 base at V and 7 bases at J, with 11 bases between. The CDR3 covers 14 residues. For the CDR3, the DNA is TGTGCCAGCAGCCAAGGACAAGCGGTTAATGAGCAGTTCTTC. This codes for CASSQGQAVNEQFF.

The CDR3 region has the DNA TGTGCCAGTAGCCCCTCGGGTCGGGTCGATGAGCAGTTCTTC. Translation gives CASSPSGRVDEQFF. The rearrangement links TRBV19 to TRBJ2-1; no firm D call. The CDR3 runs to 14 residues. With 6 bases removed from V and 8 bases from J, the gap between germline ends came to 17 bases. Germline V gene sequence: CDR1 LNHDA, CDR2 SQIVND (reference sequence).

The DNA for the CDR3 is TGTGCCTGGAGCGGGGGCGGACAGGGGGCAAAGAAGTACTTC. Protein sequence: CAWSGGGQGAKKYF. This chain joins TRBV30 and TRBJ2-7; TRBD1 aligns across 11 bases. CDR3 length equals 14 residues. Germline V gives CDR1 GTSNPN, CDR2 SVGIG (reference sequence). V trimming: 3 bases; J trimming: 11 bases; junction bases outside the gene matches: 12.

The chain recombines TRBV30 with TRBJ1-1, with a possible D match to TRBD1 (5 bases). Germline V gene data show CDR1 as GTSNPN and CDR2 as SVGIG (reference sequence). The V and J ends lost 1 base and 10 bases respectively, with 16 bases between them. This CDR3 spans 13 amino acids. This CDR3 is CAWSADPRGTAFF. In DNA form, the CDR3 reads TGTGCCTGGAGTGCGGATCCTAGGGGTACAGCTTTCTTT.

The V call is TRBV10-1, the J call TRBJ1-4, with D perhaps TRBD1 (6 bases). Trimming took off 5 bases at V and 2 bases at J, with 15 bases between the two ends. CDR3 length: 16 amino acids. Germline CDR1 and CDR2: WNHNN and SYGVQD (reference sequence). The chain's CDR3 is CASSLRDILTNEKLFF. The CDR3 coding sequence is TGCGCCAGCAGTCTCCGGGACATCCTTACTAATGAAAAACTGTTTTTT.

The rearrangement links TRBV5-1 to TRBJ2-3; possible D gene TRBD2, 6 bases. This CDR3 spans 16 amino acids. Per the germline V gene, CDR1 is SGHRS and CDR2 is YFSETQ. Trimming stripped 4 bases from V and 0 bases from J, with 15 bases between. The CDR3 nucleotides read TGCGCCAGCAGCCTAGGGTCGGGACTTAGCACAGATACGCAGTATTTT. It is translated as CASSLGSGLSTDTQYF.

Written as DNA, the CDR3 is TGTGCCAGCAGCTTGGGGCGGGCAGATACGCAGTATTTT. It codes for CASSLGRADTQYF. This chain joins TRBV5-4 and TRBJ2-3; D possibly corresponds to TRBD2 (5 bases). V shed 0 bases and J shed 4 bases, with 6 bases lying between them. The CDR3 consists of 13 residues. Germline CDR1 and CDR2: SGHNT and YYREEE (reference sequence).

The chain has TRBV12-3 or TRBV12-4 and TRBJ1-1; weak D call: TRBD1 (6 bases). The ends were cut back, 6 bases at V and 4 bases at J, with 12 bases in the middle. The CDR3 covers 13 residues. The CDR3 sequence is CASRPSGATEAFF. The CDR3 DNA is TGTGCCAGCAGGCCTTCAGGGGCCACTGAAGCTTTCTTT.

The gene calls are TRBV3-1 (or the pseudogene TRBV3-2) and TRBJ2-7; D uncertain. CDR3 length: 16 residues. Trimming cost V 4 bases and J 5 bases, with 21 bases left between them. The V gene's germline CDR1 is LGHDT and CDR2 YNNKEL (reference sequence). The CDR3 reads CASSRPRTAITHEQYF. In nucleotides, the CDR3 is TGTGCCAGCAGCCGTCCGCGTACAGCTATAACGCACGAGCAGTACTTC.

The chain employs TRBV7-9 and TRBJ2-2, with D possibly being TRBD1 (6 bases). CDR1 is SEHNR and CDR2 is FQNEAQ in the germline V gene (reference sequence). V was trimmed by 0 bases and J by 1 base, leaving 12 bases between them. The CDR3 is made up of 17 amino acids. CDR3 DNA sequence: TGTGCCAGCAGCTTAGCTGCCGGCAGGGGGAACACCGGGGAGCTGTTTTTT. This translates into CASSLAAGRGNTGELFF.

This clone was seen a single time. The rearrangement links TRBV5-1 to TRBJ2-3, with 9 bases fitting TRBD2. The germline V gene encodes CDR1 SGHRS and CDR2 YFSETQ. Germline trimming cut 3 bases from V and 4 bases from J; bases unmatched to any gene: 12. There are 17 residues in the CDR3. The CDR3 DNA follows: TGCGCCAGCAGCTCCAGGGTAGGTAGCGGGAGAGCAGATACGCAGTATTTT. This gives the protein CASSSRVGSGRADTQYF. The full variable domain, completed using reference TRBV5-1 and TRBJ2-3, is KAGVTQTPRYLIKTRGQQVTLSCSPISGHRSVSWYQQTPGQGLQFLFEYFSETQRNKGNFPGRFSGRQFSNSRSEMNVSTLELGDSALYLCASSSRVGSGRADTQYFGPGTRLTVL.

The V call is TRBV3-1 (or the pseudogene TRBV3-2), the J call TRBJ1-3; 9 nucleotides match TRBD1. This CDR3 is built from 13 residues. The germline gives CDR1 LGHDT, CDR2 YNNKEL (reference sequence). The junction had 6 bases not matched to a gene; V was cut back by 4 bases and J by 11 bases. The CDR3 bases are TGTGCCAGCAGCCCTGGACAGGGGTTCGCCATATATTTT. This gives the protein CASSPGQGFAIYF.

The DNA for the CDR3 is TGTGCCACGCAGACAGGCTTGAACTATGGCTACACCTTC. Amino acids: CATQTGLNYGYTF. This sequence joins TRBV10-3 and TRBJ1-2; D is perhaps TRBD1 (6 bases). Germline loops: CDR1 ENHRY, CDR2 SYGVKD. CDR3 length: 13 residues. The germline V and J ends were trimmed by 10 bases and 2 bases, with 14 bases remaining between them.

The chain has TRBV6-2 or TRBV6-3 and TRBJ2-1; D gene ambiguous. Trimming stripped 7 bases from V and 0 bases from J, with 16 bases between. Germline lookup yields CDR1 MNHEY and CDR2 SVGEGT. The CDR3 loop spans 16 amino acids. CDR3: CASTPSSPSSYNEQFF. The CDR3 DNA follows: TGTGCCAGCACCCCGTCATCACCGAGCTCCTACAATGAGCAGTTCTTC.

The chain is built from TRBV5-1 and TRBJ1-2; 7 bases are a match to TRBD1. V dropped 2 bases and J dropped 6; count of bases not matched to a gene: 16. The length of the CDR3 is 17 residues. CDR1 is SGHRS, CDR2 YFSETQ, per germline. In nucleotides, the CDR3 is TGCGCCAGCAGCTTACTCCGGGACAGCCAAACGGGCGATGGCTACACCTTC. This encodes CASSLLRDSQTGDGYTF.

V usage is TRBV29-1 and J usage is TRBJ1-1; D may be TRBD1 (5 bases). V was pared by 3 bases and J by 4 bases, with 12 bases between. Per germline, CDR1 SQVTM and CDR2 ANQGSEA. The CDR3 is made up of 13 amino acids. The CDR3 loop is CSVDPGGGTEAFF. The CDR3 DNA is TGCAGCGTTGATCCCGGGGGAGGCACTGAAGCTTTCTTT.